The entry that follows covers one TCR beta chain sequence. Its antigen remains unknown. The data originate from a study of T cell repertoires in cytomegalovirus infection. Study information: CMV infection plus the matching HLA type was flagged by public TCR beta signatures.

Via MiXCR, TCRdb re-called the reads, giving one row per CDR3 protein. The repertoire holds roughly 54,000 distinct CDR3 sequences, with about 33% as singletons. Study conclusions and caveats: HLA-C-restricted CMV-specific TCR beta clonotypes prevailed in the ex vivo response.

In germline, CDR1 is LNHDA, CDR2 SQIVND (reference sequence). Trimming removed 1 base at V and 1 base at J, with 4 bases between. The CDR3 contains 13 residues. The sample taken for sequencing was PBMCs, sequenced either directly or after in vitro stimulation (not recorded which). This TCR derives from a human donor in good health (CMV status not recorded). Some clones in this sample may be carry-over from other donors' samples. The chain is built from TRBV19 and TRBJ1-1; unclear D gene. CDR3 DNA: TGTGCCAGTAGTATAGTGAAGAACACTGAAGCTTTCTTT. It specifies CASSIVKNTEAFF.